These 12 T cell receptor beta chains were sequenced from one sample in a study of T cells in Graves' hyperthyroidism and ophthalmopathy (dated by TCRdb to about 2019). Library prep was done by multiplex PCR. TCRdb names Illumina HiSeq 2000 as the instrument used. TCR beta CDR3 regions were amplified from RNA transcripts. A first-round RT-PCR of the TCR CDR3 used the HTBI primer set with the Qiagen OneStep RT-PCR kit. Using fastp trimming at Q25 and MiXCR clonotype assembly, TCRdb reanalyzed the public sequencing data and kept in-frame beta chains. All rows with the same CDR3 protein become a single entry with the most common DNA and genes. The sample yields about 510,000 distinct CDR3 sequences; 12% to 15% were counted once. In total, the top ten clones hold around 13% of the sample. Sequenced sample: blood. The receptors shown here come from a woman in her thirties or forties with Graves' hyperthyroidism.

The table lists this clonotype with many counts. V and J are TRBV30 and TRBJ1-1, with D possibly TRBD1 on 5 matching bases. This CDR3 comprises 14 residues. Germline V CDR1 and CDR2: GTSNPN, SVGIG (reference sequence). The CDR3: CALSGLQVNTEAFF. CDR3 nucleotides: TGTGCTCTAAGTGGGTTACAGGTGAACACTGAAGCTTTCTTT.

The genes are TRBV7-8 and TRBJ2-5; possible D gene TRBD2, 6 bases. This CDR3 has 10 amino acids. The ends were cut back, 4 bases at V and 13 bases at J, with 10 bases in the middle. CDR1 is SGHVS and CDR2 is FQNEAQ in the germline V gene. The CDR3 loop is CASSCMEGYF. The CDR3 DNA sequence: TGTGCCAGCAGCTGTATGGAGGGGTACTTC.

In the case of this clonotype: This sequence may be a read error, since a much larger clone differs from it by one base. The V call is TRBV5-1, the J call TRBJ2-1; 7 bases are shared with TRBD2. This CDR3 has 15 amino acids. Germline assignment: CDR1 SGHRS and CDR2 YFSETQ. The CDR3 here is CASSLVGGTYNGQFF. DNA of the CDR3: TGCGCCAGCAGCTTGGTGGGAGGGACCTACAATGGGCAGTTCTTC.

The genes are TRBV14 and TRBJ2-1; 11 bases agree with TRBD2. The V gene's germline CDR1 is SGHDN and CDR2 FVKESK. J lost 7 bases, V lost 3 bases, and 11 bases had no gene match. The CDR3 is 17 residues long. The CDR3 DNA reads as TGTGCCAGCAGCCATGATCTTCTAGCGGGAGGTATGAATGAGCAGTTCTTC. It specifies CASSHDLLAGGMNEQFF.

Here the CDR3 DNA reads TGTGCCTGGAGTGTTGGGGACAGAGAGGGCTACGAGCAGTACTTC. It encodes CAWSVGDREGYEQYF. The J gene is TRBJ2-7, the V gene TRBV30; 7 nucleotides agree with TRBD1. The trim removed 0 bases at V and 3 bases at J, leaving 8 bases unmatched. CDR1 GTSNPN and CDR2 SVGIG come from the germline V gene (reference sequence). CDR3 length: 15 amino acids. Based on the CDR3 plus reference TRBV30 and TRBJ2-7, the full variable domain is SQTIHQWPATLVQPVGSPLSLECTVEGTSNPNLYWYRQAAGRGLQLLFYSVGIGQISSEVPQNLSASRPQDRQFILSSKKLLLSDSGFYLCAWSVGDREGYEQYFGPGTRLTVT.

This clonotype was seen ten or more times. The rearrangement joins TRBV20-1 to TRBJ1-1; no firm D call. The CDR3 length is 12 residues. The V end was cut by 7 bases, the J end by 1 base, with 10 bases between. Germline V gives CDR1 DFQATT, CDR2 SNEGSKA (reference sequence). The DNA of the CDR3 is TGCAGTGTCCTTCAGGCGAACACTGAAGCTTTCTTT. Residues: CSVLQANTEAFF.

V and J are TRBV15 and TRBJ1-4; 11 positions agree with TRBD1. The trim removed 5 bases at V and 12 bases at J, leaving 11 bases unmatched. CDR1 LNHNV and CDR2 YYDKDF come from the germline V gene (reference sequence). CDR3 length: 15 residues. Here the CDR3 reads CATSGQGARSPELFF. CDR3 DNA: TGTGCCACCAGCGGACAGGGGGCGCGGAGTCCGGAACTGTTTTTT.

The table lists this clonotype with many counts. This chain joins TRBV3-1 and TRBJ2-7; tentative D call: TRBD2 (6 bases). V was cut by 0 bases and J by 0 bases, with 9 bases left in between. Germline values: CDR1 LGHDT, CDR2 YNNKEL (reference sequence). The CDR3 has 15 residues. As DNA, the CDR3 is TGTGCCAGCAGCCAAGAATCTAGCGTCTCCTACGAGCAGTACTTC. This translates into CASSQESSVSYEQYF.

This clonotype was counted ten times or more. V is TRBV12-3 or TRBV12-4 and J is TRBJ2-3; D not resolved. This CDR3 has 15 residues. V lost 2 bases to trimming and J lost 5 bases, with 14 bases between them. The CDR3 region is CASSLSSRPRDTQYF. CDR3 DNA sequence: TGTGCCAGCAGTTTAAGTTCCAGACCGAGAGATACGCAGTATTTT.

This clonotype was recorded at least ten times. This rearrangement joins TRBV12-3 or TRBV12-4 to TRBJ2-7, with a tentative D call TRBD2 (5 bases). V was trimmed by 5 bases and J by 1 base, leaving 12 bases between them. The CDR3 consists of 14 residues. In nucleotides, the CDR3 is TGTGCCAGCAGTCCTGCGGGCCGATCCTACGAGCAGTACTTC. Amino acid sequence: CASSPAGRSYEQYF.

This clonotype has at least ten counts. The chain uses TRBV25-1 and TRBJ2-1; no reliable D call. Germline-derived CDR1 and CDR2 are MGHDK and SYGVNS. V was trimmed by 4 bases and J by 2 bases, leaving 12 bases between them. The CDR3 length is 15 residues. The CDR3 bases are TGTGCCAGCAGTGTAACGGGTGGGCCCTACAATGAGCAGTTCTTC. This codes for CASSVTGGPYNEQFF.

The sample holds many counts of this clonotype. This sequence joins TRBV6-5 and TRBJ2-2; D perhaps matches TRBD2 (6 bases). The CDR3 consists of 20 residues. CDR1 and CDR2 (germline): MNHEY, SVGAGI. Trimming shortened V by 2 bases and J by 6 bases, and 28 bases separated the two germline ends. The CDR3 nucleotides are TGTGCCAGCAGTTACACTACCGGGACCGCGGAACTAGCCGTATCCGGGGAGCTGTTTTTT. Translating it yields CASSYTTGTAELAVSGELFF.